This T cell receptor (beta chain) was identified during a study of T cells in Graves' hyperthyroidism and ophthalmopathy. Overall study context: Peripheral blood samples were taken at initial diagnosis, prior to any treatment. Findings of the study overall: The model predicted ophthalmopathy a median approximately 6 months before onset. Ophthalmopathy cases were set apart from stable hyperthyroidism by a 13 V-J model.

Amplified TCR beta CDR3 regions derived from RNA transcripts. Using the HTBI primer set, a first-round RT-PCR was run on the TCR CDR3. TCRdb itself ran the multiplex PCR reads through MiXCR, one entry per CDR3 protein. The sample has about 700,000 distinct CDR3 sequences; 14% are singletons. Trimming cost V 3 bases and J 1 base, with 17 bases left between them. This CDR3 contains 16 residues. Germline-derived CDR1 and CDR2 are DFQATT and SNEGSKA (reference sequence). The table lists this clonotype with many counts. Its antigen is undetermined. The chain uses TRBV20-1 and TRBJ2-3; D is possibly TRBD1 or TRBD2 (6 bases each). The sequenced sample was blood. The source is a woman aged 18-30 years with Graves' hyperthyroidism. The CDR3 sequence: CSARFGGPWRTDTQYF. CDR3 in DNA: TGCAGTGCTAGGTTCGGGGGCCCCTGGCGCACAGATACGCAGTATTTT.